This T cell receptor (beta chain) came from a study of blood T cell repertoires in COVID-19. Per the original data handling: Reference gene primer amplification gave nucleated cell count estimates. TCRdb's table, derived via immunoSEQ multiplex PCR, lists solely in-frame clones and lacks some. V, J and clone size derive from that table, while D and trimming were established from the DNA sequence. The sample has approximately 400,000 clones; around 92% are singletons. This sequence was found in a man aged 40-49 years with acute or convalescent COVID-19. The source material was peripheral blood.

The CDR3 here is CATSDRGRGYGYTF. CDR3 DNA: TGTGCCACCAGTGATCGCGGCAGGGGGTACGGCTACACCTTC. The chain links TRBV24-1 to TRBJ1-2; 7 nucleotides align to TRBD1. Germline lookup yields CDR1 KGHDR and CDR2 SFDVKD. The CDR3 has 14 residues. Unmatched junction bases numbered 8, after V lost 3 bases and J lost 8 bases.